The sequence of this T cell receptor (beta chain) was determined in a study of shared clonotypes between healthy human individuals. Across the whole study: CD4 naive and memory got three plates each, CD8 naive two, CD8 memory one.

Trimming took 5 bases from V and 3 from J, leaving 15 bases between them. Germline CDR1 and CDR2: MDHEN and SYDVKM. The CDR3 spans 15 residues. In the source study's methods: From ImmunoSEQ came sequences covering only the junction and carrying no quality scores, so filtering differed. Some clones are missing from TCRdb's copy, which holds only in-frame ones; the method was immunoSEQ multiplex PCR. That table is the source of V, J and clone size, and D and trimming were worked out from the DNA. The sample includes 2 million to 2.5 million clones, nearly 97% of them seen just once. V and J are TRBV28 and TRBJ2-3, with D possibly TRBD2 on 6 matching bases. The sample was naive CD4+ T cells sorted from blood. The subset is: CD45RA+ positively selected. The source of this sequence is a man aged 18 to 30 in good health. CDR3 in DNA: TGTGCCAGCAGTGTAGGAGGGATCGGAACAGATACGCAGTATTTT. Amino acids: CASSVGGIGTDTQYF. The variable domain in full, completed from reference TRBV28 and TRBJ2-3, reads DVKVTQSSRYLVKRTGEKVFLECVQDMDHENMFWYRQDPGLGLRLIYFSYDVKMKEKGDIPEGYSVSREKKERFSLILESASTNQTSMYLCASSVGGIGTDTQYFGPGTRLTVL.